These 24 T cell receptor beta chains were sequenced from one sample in a study of graft-versus-host responses after intestinal transplantation. Sequencing used immunoSEQ multiplex PCR; TCRdb keeps in-frame clones, though not all of them. The repertoire includes 20,000 to 25,000 clones, roughly 89% of them detected once, and 5.1% sits in the top ten. The specimen was PBMCs, collected around 68 days after intestinal transplantation. The receptors here all came from a human patient who received an intestinal transplant, so some T cells may come from the graft donor.

The chain recombines TRBV2 with TRBJ2-1; D not resolved. With 10 bases removed from V and 4 bases from J, the gap between germline ends came to 14 bases. CDR3 length: 13 residues. The V gene's germline CDR1 is SNHLY and CDR2 FYNNEI. CDR3 sequence: CAIRGALYNEQFF. The CDR3 DNA follows: TGTGCCATCAGAGGAGCCCTATACAATGAGCAGTTCTTC.

This chain joins TRBV13 and TRBJ2-7; D is ambiguous. V was trimmed by 0 bases and J by 2 bases, leaving 5 bases between them. CDR3 length equals 13 residues. The germline CDR1 and CDR2 sequences are PRHDT and FYEKMQ (reference sequence). The CDR3 region is CASSLGPAYEQYF. The CDR3 bases are TGTGCCAGCAGCTTAGGTCCCGCCTACGAGCAGTACTTC. The variable domain in full, with the rest retrieved from reference TRBV13 and TRBJ2-7, is AAGVIQSPRHLIKEKRETATLKCYPIPRHDTVYWYQQGPGQDPQFLISFYEKMQSDKGSIPDRFSAQQFSDYHSELNMSSLELGDSALYFCASSLGPAYEQYFGPGTRLTVT.

This clone has only one observation. The chain combines TRBV19 with TRBJ1-1, with D maybe TRBD1 (5 bases). Germline values: CDR1 LNHDA, CDR2 SQIVND (reference sequence). The V gene lost 3 bases and the J gene lost 0 bases, with 11 bases spanning the gap. This CDR3 is built from 15 residues. The CDR3 region has the DNA TGTGCCAGTAGTATCCCTGTAGGGGTGAACACTGAAGCTTTCTTT. Its translation is CASSIPVGVNTEAFF.

The chain is built from TRBV6-6 and TRBJ2-7; D is uncertain. This CDR3 region has 15 residues. The V gene's germline CDR1 is MNHNY and CDR2 SVGAGI (reference sequence). With 2 bases removed from V and 2 bases from J, the gap between germline ends came to 13 bases. The CDR3 DNA reads as TGTGCCAGCAGTTACGAACGACCCATCGCCTACGAGCAGTACTTC. It specifies CASSYERPIAYEQYF.

This clone was seen a handful of times. This rearrangement joins TRBV5-8 to TRBJ2-1; TRBD2 matches at 9 bases. The junction had 6 bases not matched to a gene; V was cut back by 4 bases and J by 4 bases. This CDR3 comprises 15 residues. Germline V CDR1 and CDR2: SGHTS, YDEGEE. The CDR3 reads CASSLRGGSYNEQFF. The DNA for the CDR3 is TGTGCCAGCAGCCTGCGGGGGGGCTCTTACAATGAGCAGTTCTTC.

The chain couples TRBV19 to TRBJ2-3; 8 bases align to TRBD1. This CDR3 has 13 amino acids. Germline V gene data show CDR1 as LNHDA and CDR2 as SQIVND (reference sequence). Trimming took 6 bases from V and 7 from J; bases not matched to a gene: 6. The CDR3 bases are TGTGCCAGTAGGGGCAGGGGGCTATATACGCAGTATTTT. Its translation: CASRGRGLYTQYF.

V and J are TRBV2 and TRBJ2-7; D uncertain. V lost 10 bases to trimming and J lost 4 bases, with 11 bases between them. The CDR3 contains 11 residues. The germline V gene has CDR1 SNHLY and CDR2 FYNNEI. CDR3 DNA: TGTGCCATCACCAAGTTATACGAGCAGTACTTC. It yields the protein CAITKLYEQYF.

V gene TRBV6-1 combines with J gene TRBJ1-1; 8 bases align to TRBD1. The length of the CDR3 is 14 residues. Germline trimming cut 10 bases from V and 1 base from J; bases unmatched to any gene: 8. The germline V gene has CDR1 MNHNS and CDR2 SASEGT. The CDR3 DNA reads TGTGCCACCTCTAGAGACAGGGGGAACACTGAAGCTTTCTTT. Protein sequence: CATSRDRGNTEAFF.

J is TRBJ1-1 and V is TRBV5-6; D remains ambiguous. From germline, CDR1 is SGHDT and CDR2 YYEEEE. This CDR3 is built from 12 residues. V was pared by 2 bases and J by 5 bases, with 7 bases between. CDR3 loop: CASSLLGTEAFF. In DNA, the CDR3 is TGTGCCAGCAGCTTATTAGGGACTGAAGCTTTCTTT. The whole variable domain, remainder taken from reference TRBV5-6 and TRBJ1-1, is DAGVTQSPTHLIKTRGQQVTLRCSPKSGHDTVSWYQQALGQGPQFIFQYYEEEERQRGNFPDRFSGHQFPNYSSELNVNALLLGDSALYLCASSLLGTEAFFGQGTRLTVV.

This clone showed up just a few times. V and J are TRBV27 and TRBJ2-7; the D call may be TRBD1 or TRBD2 (5 bases each). CDR3 length: 14 amino acids. CDR1 is MNHEY, CDR2 SMNVEV, per germline (reference sequence). Deletions cut 2 bases from V and 2 bases from J, with 10 bases between. The CDR3 region has the DNA TGTGCCAGCAGTTTAGGGGGTTTCCCCTACGAGCAGTACTTC. It codes for CASSLGGFPYEQYF.

This clone was recorded once. V usage is TRBV28 and J usage is TRBJ2-5; maybe TRBD1 (5 bases). The V gene's germline CDR1 is MDHEN and CDR2 SYDVKM. This CDR3 region has 14 residues. V shed 3 bases and J shed 4 bases, with 12 bases lying between them. The CDR3 loop reads CASSLAGSIETQYF. The CDR3 coding sequence is TGTGCCAGCAGTTTGGCAGGGTCCATAGAGACCCAGTACTTC.

The chain couples TRBV11-3 to TRBJ1-2, with D tentatively TRBD1 (6 bases). Germline V gene sequence: CDR1 SGHNT, CDR2 YENEEA. V was cut by 3 bases and J by 4 bases, with 27 bases left in between. CDR3 length: 19 amino acids. In DNA form, the CDR3 reads TGTGCCAGCAGCTTGGGTGGATGGGTGGACAGTAACGTGACCTATGGCTACACCTTC. Translated: CASSLGGWVDSNVTYGYTF.

V is TRBV11-2 and J is TRBJ2-2; D may correspond to TRBD1 or TRBD2 (6 bases each). Trimming cost V 1 base and J 0 bases, with 9 bases left between them. Looked up from germline, CDR1 is SGHAT and CDR2 is FQNNGV. The CDR3 is 16 residues long. The CDR3 is CASSLVRGPNTGELFF. The CDR3 region has the DNA TGTGCCAGCAGCTTAGTACGGGGGCCGAACACCGGGGAGCTGTTTTTT.

The chain has TRBV10-3 and TRBJ2-3; D remains unclear. The CDR3 is made up of 12 amino acids. V shed 3 bases and J shed 2 bases, with 3 bases lying between them. Germline loops: CDR1 ENHRY, CDR2 SYGVKD. The CDR3 protein is CAISDLTDTQYF. The CDR3 DNA reads TGTGCCATCAGTGACCTCACAGATACGCAGTATTTT.

The chain couples TRBV7-6 to TRBJ2-3, with TRBD1 as a possible D gene (5 bases). V was cut by 1 base and J by 4 bases, with 15 bases left in between. CDR1 SGHVS and CDR2 FNYEAQ come from the germline V gene. The CDR3 totals 16 residues. The CDR3 sequence: CASSLGQGLLADTQYF. The CDR3 DNA sequence: TGTGCCAGCAGCTTAGGGCAGGGCCTACTTGCAGATACGCAGTATTTT.

The chain combines TRBV5-1 with TRBJ2-5, with D hard to call. The CDR3 sequence is 11 residues long. Germline lookup yields CDR1 SGHRS and CDR2 YFSETQ. V was trimmed by 2 bases and J by 5 bases, leaving 4 bases between them. The CDR3 spells CASSFGETQYF. In nucleotides, the CDR3 is TGCGCCAGCAGCTTCGGGGAGACCCAGTACTTC.

This sequence joins TRBV9 and TRBJ2-3; D may be TRBD2 (6 bases). Germline CDR1 and CDR2: SGDLS and YYNGEE. V was pared by 0 bases and J by 2 bases, with 13 bases between. This CDR3 is built from 16 residues. The CDR3 bases are TGTGCCAGCAGCGTAGAGGTAGGGCGGGACACAGATACGCAGTATTTT. This translates into CASSVEVGRDTDTQYF.

The genes are TRBV21-1 and TRBJ2-7; TRBD1, the D gene given by the table, was not confirmed from the DNA. TRBV21-1 is flagged as a pseudogene. CDR3 length: 13 amino acids. The CDR3 DNA follows: TGTGCCAGCAGCAAACCCAGGGGCTACGAGCAGTACTTC. It encodes CASSKPRGYEQYF.

The chain uses TRBV4-1 and TRBJ2-1, with D maybe TRBD2 (5 bases). Per the germline V gene, CDR1 is MGHRA and CDR2 is YSYEKL. The CDR3 has 14 amino acids. The V end lost 3 bases, the J end lost 9 bases, and 15 bases lay between the germline ends. CDR3 in amino acids: CASSQAHDRGEQFF. CDR3 in DNA: TGCGCCAGCAGCCAGGCCCATGACCGGGGTGAGCAGTTCTTC.

The chain uses TRBV19 and TRBJ2-2; 9 bases line up with TRBD1. J lost 3 bases, V lost 8 bases, and 4 bases had no gene match. This CDR3 spans 14 amino acids. Germline V CDR1 and CDR2: LNHDA, SQIVND (reference sequence). CDR3 sequence (DNA): TGTGCCAGTGACACAGGGGGCGACACCGGGGAGCTGTTTTTT. Its protein is CASDTGGDTGELFF.

This chain links TRBV4-3 with TRBJ1-5, with D possibly matching TRBD1 (5 bases). Germline lookup yields CDR1 LGHNA and CDR2 YSLEER. The CDR3 is 15 residues long. Deletions cut 0 bases from V and 7 bases from J, with 13 bases between. CDR3 nucleotide sequence: TGCGCCAGCAGCCAAGATCAGGGCCCGCGGCAGCCCCAGCATTTT. Translation gives CASSQDQGPRQPQHF.

The chain couples TRBV5-6 to TRBJ2-5; perhaps TRBD2 as D (6 bases). Trimming stripped 3 bases from V and 9 bases from J, with 15 bases between. The germline V gene has CDR1 SGHDT and CDR2 YYEEEE. The CDR3 sequence is 13 residues long. Here the CDR3 DNA reads TGTGCCAGCAGCTCGGGGGTGCCCGTGGCCCAGTACTTC. This codes for CASSSGVPVAQYF.

This chain connects TRBV4-3 to TRBJ1-3; no firm D call. This CDR3 contains 18 residues. V was trimmed by 0 bases and J by 0 bases, leaving 15 bases between them. Germline CDR1 LGHNA, CDR2 YSLEER. The CDR3 spells CASSQDPGAHFSGNTIYF. The DNA of the CDR3 is TGCGCCAGCAGCCAAGATCCGGGCGCTCATTTCTCTGGAAACACCATATATTTT.

The V call is TRBV7-9, the J call TRBJ2-7, with TRBD1 as a possible D gene (6 bases). This CDR3 has 14 residues. Germline loops: CDR1 SEHNR, CDR2 FQNEAQ (reference sequence). The germline V and J ends were trimmed by 0 bases and 1 base, with 7 bases remaining between them. CDR3 region: CASSLADRSYEQYF. In DNA form, the CDR3 reads TGTGCCAGCAGCTTAGCGGACAGATCCTACGAGCAGTACTTC.